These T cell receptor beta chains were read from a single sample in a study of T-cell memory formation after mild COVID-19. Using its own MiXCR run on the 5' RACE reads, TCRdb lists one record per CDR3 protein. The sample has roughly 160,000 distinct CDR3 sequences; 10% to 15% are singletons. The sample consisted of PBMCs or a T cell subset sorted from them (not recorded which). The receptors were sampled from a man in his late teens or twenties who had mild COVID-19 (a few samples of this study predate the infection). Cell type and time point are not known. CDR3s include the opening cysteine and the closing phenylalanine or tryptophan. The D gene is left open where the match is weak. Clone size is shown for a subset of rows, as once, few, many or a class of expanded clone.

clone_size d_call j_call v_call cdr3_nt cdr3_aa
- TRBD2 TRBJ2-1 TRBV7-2 TGTGCCAGCAGCTTAGTTAGCGGGGTCAATGAGCAGTTCTTC CASSLVSGVNEQFF
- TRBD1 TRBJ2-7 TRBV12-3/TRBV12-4 TGTGCCAGCAGTCCAGGGGGCGGGACGCCTTACGAGCAGTACTTC CASSPGGGTPYEQYF
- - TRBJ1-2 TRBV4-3 TGCGCCAGCAGCCAAGAGAGAGGCAGGCGGGATGGCTACACCTTC CASSQERGRRDGYTF
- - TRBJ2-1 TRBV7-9 TGTGCCAGCAGCTTCGGGATAATGCAGTTCTTC CASSFGIMQFF
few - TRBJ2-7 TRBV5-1 TGCGCCAGCAGCTTGGCCGGTTCAGAGACCTACGAGCAGTACTTC CASSLAGSETYEQYF
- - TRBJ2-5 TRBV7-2 TGTGCCAGCAGCTTATGGGGGACGCAAGAGACCCAGTACTTC CASSLWGTQETQYF
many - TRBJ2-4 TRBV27 TGTGCCAGCAGTTTTACAGGGACGGAAAACATTCAGTACTTC CASSFTGTENIQYF
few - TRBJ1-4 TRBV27 TGTGCCAGCAGTTTCTGGAAACAGGGCGCCGGCGAAAAACTGTTTTTT CASSFWKQGAGEKLFF
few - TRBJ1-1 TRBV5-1 TGCGCCAGCAGCTTGGTCCTGAACACTGAAGCTTTCTTT CASSLVLNTEAFF
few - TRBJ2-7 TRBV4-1 TGCGCCAGCAGCCAAGAAGGCCGGGGGACTCTAACCTACGAGCAGTACTTC CASSQEGRGTLTYEQYF
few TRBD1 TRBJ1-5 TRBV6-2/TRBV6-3 TGTGCCAGCAGTCCCCGGGACAGGGGTTACCAGCCCCAGCATTTT CASSPRDRGYQPQHF
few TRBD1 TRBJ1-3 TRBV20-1 TGCAGTGCTAGCACAGGGGGCGGAAACACCATATATTTT CSASTGGGNTIYF
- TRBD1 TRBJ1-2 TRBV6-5 TGTGCCAGCAGGACACACAGGGGATACGGCTACACCTTC CASRTHRGYGYTF
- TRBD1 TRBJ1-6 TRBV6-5 TGTGCCAGCAGTGCCTCCGGGACAGAACGGTCACCCCTCCACTTT CASSASGTERSPLHF
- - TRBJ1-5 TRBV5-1 TGCGCCAGCAGCTTGGGCCCGGGGGGCAGGCAGCCCCAGCATTTT CASSLGPGGRQPQHF
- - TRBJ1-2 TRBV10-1 TGCGCCAGCAGTGACGGCAGGGAATATGGCTACACCTTC CASSDGREYGYTF
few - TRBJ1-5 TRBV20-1 TGCAGTGCTGCCGACAGCCCTAATCAGCCCCAGCATTTT CSAADSPNQPQHF
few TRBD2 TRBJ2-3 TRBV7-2 TGTGCCAGCAGTCCCGGGACTAGAGGTAGTCGGGCGCAGTATTTT CASSPGTRGSRAQYF
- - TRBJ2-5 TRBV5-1 TGCGCCAGCAGTCAGGACAGAGAAGAGACCCAGTACTTC CASSQDREETQYF
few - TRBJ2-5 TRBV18 TGTGCCAGCTCACCAGTCCAAGCGCGGGGTAGAGAGACCCAGTACTTC CASSPVQARGRETQYF
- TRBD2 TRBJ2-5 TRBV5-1 TGCGCCAGCAGCTTGGTGGCAGGGCCTCTAGCGGGGGGCCTGTACTTC CASSLVAGPLAGGLYF
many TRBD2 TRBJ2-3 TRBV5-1 TGCGCCAGCAGCGGACAAGCGGGGGGGCCAATAGATACGCAGTATTTT CASSGQAGGPIDTQYF
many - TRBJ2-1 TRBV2 TGTGCCAGCAGTGAAGTACTTTACAATGAGCAGTTCTTC CASSEVLYNEQFF
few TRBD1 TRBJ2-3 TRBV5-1 TGCGCCAGCAGCGCGCCAACAGGGGGCACAGATACGCAGTATTTT CASSAPTGGTDTQYF
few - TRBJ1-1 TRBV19 TGTGCCAGTAGTATGCTCCTGGACGGGGAAGCTTTCTTT CASSMLLDGEAFF
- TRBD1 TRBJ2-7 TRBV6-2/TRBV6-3 TGTGCCAGCACCGCCAGGGGGTGGGCCTACGAGCAGTACTTC CASTARGWAYEQYF
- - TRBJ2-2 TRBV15 TGTGCCACCAGCAGAATGTCCGGGACGGTTACCGGGGAGCTGTTTTTT CATSRMSGTVTGELFF
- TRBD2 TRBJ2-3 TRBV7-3 TGTGCCAGCAGCCCTAGCGGGTCGAGCACAGAGACGCAGTATTTT CASSPSGSSTETQYF
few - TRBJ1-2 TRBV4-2 TGTGCCAGCAGCCAAGATCCCTCCGCAGCTAACTATGGCTACACCTTC CASSQDPSAANYGYTF
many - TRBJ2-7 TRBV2 TGTGCCAGCAGTGAGAACGCCTACGAGCAGTACTTC CASSENAYEQYF